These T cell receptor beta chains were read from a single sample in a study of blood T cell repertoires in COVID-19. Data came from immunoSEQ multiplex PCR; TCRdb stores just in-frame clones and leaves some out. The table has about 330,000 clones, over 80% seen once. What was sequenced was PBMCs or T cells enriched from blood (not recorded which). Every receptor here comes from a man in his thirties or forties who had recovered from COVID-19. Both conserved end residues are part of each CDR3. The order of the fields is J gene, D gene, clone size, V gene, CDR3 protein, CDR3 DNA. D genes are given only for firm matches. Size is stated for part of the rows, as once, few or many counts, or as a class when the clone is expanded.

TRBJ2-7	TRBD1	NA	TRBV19	CASTPRGLNEQYF	TGTGCCAGTACTCCCAGGGGGCTGAACGAGCAGTACTTC
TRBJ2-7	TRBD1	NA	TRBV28	CASSFPGQGDEQYF	TGTGCCAGCAGTTTCCCGGGACAGGGGGACGAGCAGTACTTC
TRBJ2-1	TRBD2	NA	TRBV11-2	CASSARTSGLDEQFF	TGTGCCAGCAGCGCCCGGACTAGCGGGTTAGATGAGCAGTTCTTC
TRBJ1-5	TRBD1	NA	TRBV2	CASSPDRRNQPQHF	TGTGCCAGCAGTCCGGACAGGAGAAATCAGCCCCAGCATTTT
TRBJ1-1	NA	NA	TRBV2	CASTLEYTEAFF	TGTGCCAGCACCCTGGAGTACACTGAAGCTTTCTTT
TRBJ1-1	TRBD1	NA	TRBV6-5	CASRVGQDTEAFF	TGTGCCAGCAGGGTTGGACAGGACACTGAAGCTTTCTTT
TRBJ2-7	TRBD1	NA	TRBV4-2	CASSPDRGPFYEQYF	TGTGCCAGCAGCCCGGACAGGGGGCCCTTCTACGAGCAGTACTTC
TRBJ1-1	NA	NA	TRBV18	CASSPRQETEAFF	TGTGCCAGCTCACCAAGACAGGAGACTGAAGCTTTCTTT
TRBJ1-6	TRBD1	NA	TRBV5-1	CASSSRDREFQNSPLHF	TGCGCCAGCAGCTCCCGGGACAGGGAGTTTCAAAATTCACCCCTCCACTTT
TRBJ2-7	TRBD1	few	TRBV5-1	CASSPGQGGNEQYF	TGCGCCAGCAGCCCCGGACAGGGAGGAAACGAGCAGTACTTC
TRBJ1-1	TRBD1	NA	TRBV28	CASSFRPGQGGAEAFF	TGTGCCAGCAGTTTCCGACCCGGACAGGGCGGGGCTGAAGCTTTCTTT
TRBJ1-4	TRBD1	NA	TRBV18	CASSLRRQGTFGRNEKLFF	TGTGCCAGCTCCTTACGAAGACAGGGGACCTTTGGTCGTAATGAAAAACTGTTTTTT
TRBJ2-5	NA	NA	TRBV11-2	CASSLDRQGTQYF	TGTGCCAGCAGCTTAGATCGGCAGGGGACCCAGTACTTC
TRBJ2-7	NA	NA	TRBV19	CASSWDLASEQYF	TGTGCCAGTAGTTGGGACTTGGCGAGCGAGCAGTACTTC
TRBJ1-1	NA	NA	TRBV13	CASSHSRTVEAFF	TGTGCCAGCAGCCATTCGAGGACAGTTGAGGCTTTCTTT
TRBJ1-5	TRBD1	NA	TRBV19	CASSPYGGQGKAQPQHF	TGTGCCAGTAGCCCCTATGGGGGACAGGGTAAGGCTCAGCCCCAGCATTTT
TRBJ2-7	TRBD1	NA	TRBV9	CASSPTTPGQGALSGSYEQYF	TGTGCCAGCAGCCCGACTACTCCGGGACAGGGGGCTCTCAGTGGCTCCTACGAGCAGTACTTC
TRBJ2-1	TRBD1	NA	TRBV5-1	CASSEPPGQGAGEQFF	TGCGCCAGCAGCGAACCGCCGGGACAGGGGGCCGGTGAGCAGTTCTTC
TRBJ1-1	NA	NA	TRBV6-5	CASSTDGEGNTEAFF	TGTGCCAGCAGCACGGACGGGGAGGGGAACACTGAAGCTTTCTTT
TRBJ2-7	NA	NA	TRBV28	CASREDMSYEQYF	TGTGCCAGCAGAGAGGACATGTCCTACGAGCAGTACTTC
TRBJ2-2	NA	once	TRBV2	CASNIANTGELFF	TGTGCCAGCAACATCGCGAACACCGGGGAGCTGTTTTTT
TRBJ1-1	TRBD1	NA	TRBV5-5	CASSWGQGSNTEAFF	TGTGCCAGCAGCTGGGGACAGGGTTCGAACACTGAAGCTTTCTTT
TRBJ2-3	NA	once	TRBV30	CAWGGGGGVDTQYF	TGTGCCTGGGGGGGCGGGGGAGGTGTAGATACGCAGTATTTT
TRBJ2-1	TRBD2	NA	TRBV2	CASSTSGGQGGEQFF	TGTGCCAGCAGCACTAGCGGGGGGCAGGGGGGTGAGCAGTTCTTC
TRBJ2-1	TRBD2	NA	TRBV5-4	CASSFKTSGGGVSYNEQFF	TGTGCCAGCAGCTTCAAGACTAGCGGGGGGGGTGTCTCCTACAATGAGCAGTTCTTC
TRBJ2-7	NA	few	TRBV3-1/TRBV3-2	CASSLRPTLHEQYF	TGTGCCAGCAGCCTCCGTCCGACACTCCACGAGCAGTACTTC
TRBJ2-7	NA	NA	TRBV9	CASSVVAGSREQYF	TGTGCCAGCAGCGTAGTGGCGGGGTCCCGCGAGCAGTACTTC
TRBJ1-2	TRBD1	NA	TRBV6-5	CASSSLSGGGNYGYTF	TGTGCCAGCAGTTCCCTCTCAGGGGGAGGTAACTATGGCTACACCTTC
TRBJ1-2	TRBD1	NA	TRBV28	CAPKQGPCNYGYTF	TGTGCCCCGAAACAGGGGCCCTGTAACTATGGCTACACCTTC
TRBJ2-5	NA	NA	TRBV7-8	CASSLGRVRQETQYF	TGTGCCAGCAGCTTAGGGAGGGTCAGACAAGAGACCCAGTACTTC
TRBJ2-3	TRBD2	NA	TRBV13	CASSSYYPPGKLAGTLTDTQYF	TGTGCCAGCAGCTCATACTACCCCCCCGGCAAACTAGCGGGAACACTCACAGATACGCAGTATTTT
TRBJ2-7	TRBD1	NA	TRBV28	CASRDSYEQYF	TGTGCCAGCCGGGACAGCTACGAGCAGTACTTC
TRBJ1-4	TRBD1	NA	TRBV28	CASSRPDRGNEKLFF	TGTGCCAGCAGCCGCCCGGACAGGGGTAATGAAAAACTGTTTTTT
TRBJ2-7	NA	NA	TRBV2	CASSESYRAPYEQYF	TGTGCCAGCAGTGAGAGCTACAGGGCCCCCTACGAGCAGTACTTC
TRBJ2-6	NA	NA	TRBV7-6	CASTNQVGSGANVLTF	TGTGCCAGCACCAACCAAGTAGGGAGTGGGGCCAACGTCCTGACTTTC
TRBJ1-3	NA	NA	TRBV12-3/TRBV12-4	CASSVSSGNTIYF	TGTGCCAGCAGCGTATCCTCTGGAAACACCATATATTTT
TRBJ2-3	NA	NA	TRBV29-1	CSVTKTWSGDTQYF	TGCAGCGTCACTAAAACCTGGAGCGGAGATACGCAGTATTTT
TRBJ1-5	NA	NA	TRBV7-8	CASSLAGQFQPQHF	TGTGCCAGCAGCTTAGCAGGACAGTTTCAGCCCCAGCATTTT
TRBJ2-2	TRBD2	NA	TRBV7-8	CASSSTSGLANTGELFF	TGTGCCAGCAGCTCGACTAGCGGGCTCGCGAACACCGGGGAGCTGTTTTTT
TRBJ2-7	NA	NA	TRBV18	CASSPAGGIYGQYF	TGTGCCAGCTCACCAGCCGGGGGAATCTACGGGCAGTACTTC
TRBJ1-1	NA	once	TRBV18	CASSPNMNTEAFF	TGTGCCAGCTCACCCAACATGAACACTGAAGCTTTCTTT
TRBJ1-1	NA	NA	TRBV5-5	CASSLVTVNTEAFF	TGTGCCAGCAGCTTGGTAACAGTGAACACTGAAGCTTTCTTT
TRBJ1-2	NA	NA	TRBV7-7	CASSPLPSSNYGYTF	TGTGCCAGCAGCCCCCTACCGTCTTCTAACTATGGCTACACCTTC
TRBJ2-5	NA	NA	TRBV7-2	CASSSDFGGETQYF	TGTGCCAGCAGCTCGGACTTCGGGGGAGAGACCCAGTACTTC
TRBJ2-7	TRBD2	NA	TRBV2	CASSFLAGNGQYF	TGTGCCAGCAGTTTCCTAGCGGGAAACGGGCAGTACTTC
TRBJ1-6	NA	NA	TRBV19	CASSILGQGNSPLHF	TGTGCCAGTAGTATACTGGGGCAGGGGAATTCACCCCTCCACTTT
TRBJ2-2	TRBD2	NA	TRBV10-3	CAIPRRGGDTGELFF	TGTGCCATCCCTCGACGGGGGGGTGACACCGGGGAGCTGTTTTTT
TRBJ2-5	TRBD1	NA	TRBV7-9	CASSLRTGGAETQYF	TGTGCCAGCAGCTTACGGACAGGGGGCGCTGAGACCCAGTACTTC
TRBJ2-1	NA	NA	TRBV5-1	CASSQTSYNEQFF	TGCGCCAGCAGCCAAACAAGTTACAATGAGCAGTTCTTC
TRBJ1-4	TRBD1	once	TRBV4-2	CASSQAPRQGANEKLFF	TGTGCCAGCAGCCAAGCACCAAGACAGGGCGCTAATGAAAAACTGTTTTTT
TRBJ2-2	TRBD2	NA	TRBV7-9	CASTKAGSGGTGELFF	TGTGCCAGCACCAAAGCGGGGAGCGGGGGCACCGGGGAGCTGTTTTTT
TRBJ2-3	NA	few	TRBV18	CASSPLSTDTQYF	TGTGCCAGCTCACCCCTAAGCACAGATACGCAGTATTTT
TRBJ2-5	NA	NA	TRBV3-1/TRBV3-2	CASSQEGGGETQYF	TGTGCCAGCAGCCAAGAAGGGGGTGGGGAGACCCAGTACTTC
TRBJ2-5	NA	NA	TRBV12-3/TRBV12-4	CASSFGGLETQYF	TGTGCCAGCAGTTTTGGGGGGTTGGAGACCCAGTACTTC
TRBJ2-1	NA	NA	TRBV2	CASRTDNEQFF	TGTGCCAGCAGGACAGACAATGAGCAGTTCTTC